The 25 T cell receptor beta chains below were found in one sample sequenced in a study of blood T cell repertoires in COVID-19. Some clones are missing from TCRdb's copy, which holds only in-frame ones; the method was immunoSEQ multiplex PCR. The sample shows about 130,000 clones, approximately 86% of them seen only once. Sequenced input: PBMCs or T cells enriched from blood (not recorded which). The receptors here all came from a woman aged 45 to 65 who had recovered from COVID-19.

The chain uses TRBV5-1 and TRBJ2-6; tentative D call: TRBD1 (5 bases). Trimming removed 3 bases at V and 3 bases at J, with 7 bases between. The germline V gene has CDR1 SGHRS and CDR2 YFSETQ. The CDR3 is 14 residues long. DNA of the CDR3: TGCGCCAGCAGCTCCAGGGTTGGGGCCAACGTCCTGACTTTC. It is translated as CASSSRVGANVLTF. The full variable domain, its missing parts supplied by reference TRBV5-1 and TRBJ2-6, is KAGVTQTPRYLIKTRGQQVTLSCSPISGHRSVSWYQQTPGQGLQFLFEYFSETQRNKGNFPGRFSGRQFSNSRSEMNVSTLELGDSALYLCASSSRVGANVLTFGAGSRLTVL.

The genes are TRBV19 and TRBJ1-5, with 7 bases identical to TRBD1. There are 15 residues in the CDR3. Germline V lookup: CDR1 LNHDA, CDR2 SQIVND (reference sequence). V was pared by 4 bases and J by 7 bases, with 10 bases of the junction left unmatched. In DNA form, the CDR3 reads TGTGCCAGTAGTACTCACCAGGGGGTCGGGCAGCCCCAGCATTTT. As protein: CASSTHQGVGQPQHF.

V and J are TRBV19 and TRBJ2-7, with TRBD1 matching 9 bases. Germline-derived CDR1 and CDR2 are LNHDA and SQIVND (reference sequence). The trim removed 4 bases at V and 0 bases at J, leaving 7 bases unmatched. The CDR3 has 16 amino acids. This CDR3 is CASSNGGQGSSYEQYF. In DNA, the CDR3 is TGTGCCAGTAGTAATGGGGGACAGGGATCCTCCTACGAGCAGTACTTC.

V is TRBV5-1 and J is TRBJ2-3, with 7 bases that match TRBD2. Germline CDR1 SGHRS, CDR2 YFSETQ. CDR3 length: 12 amino acids. The ends lost 4 bases at V and 9 bases at J; junction bases unmatched: 5. The DNA for the CDR3 is TGCGCCAGCAGCGGAGCGGGGCCCACGCAGTATTTT. Translating it yields CASSGAGPTQYF.

CDR3 in amino acids: CASSSPGGVGYEQYF. The CDR3 coding sequence is TGTGCCAGCAGTTCCCCGGGCGGGGTCGGCTACGAGCAGTACTTC. V usage is TRBV6-2 or TRBV6-3 and J usage is TRBJ2-7, with D possibly TRBD2 on 6 matching bases. Germline-derived CDR1 and CDR2 are MNHEY and SVGEGT. The V end was cut by 4 bases, the J end by 3 bases, with 16 bases between. The CDR3 has 15 amino acids.

This clone was seen only once. The genes are TRBV19 and TRBJ1-1; unclear D gene. This CDR3 has 15 amino acids. From germline, CDR1 is LNHDA and CDR2 SQIVND (reference sequence). The germline V and J ends were trimmed by 5 bases and 0 bases, with 13 bases remaining between them. The chain's CDR3 is CASSALDGLNTEAFF. Here the CDR3 DNA reads TGTGCCAGTAGTGCATTAGACGGGTTGAACACTGAAGCTTTCTTT. The full variable domain, completed using reference TRBV19 and TRBJ1-1, is DGGITQSPKYLFRKEGQNVTLSCEQNLNHDAMYWYRQDPGQGLRLIYYSQIVNDFQKGDIAEGYSVSREKKESFPLTVTSAQKNPTAFYLCASSALDGLNTEAFFGQGTRLTVV.

The chain employs TRBV5-5 and TRBJ1-1; D not certain. This CDR3 contains 15 residues. Trimming pared 2 bases from V and 0 bases from J, leaving 11 bases between. CDR1 is SGHKS, CDR2 YYEKEE, per germline (reference sequence). The DNA for the CDR3 is TGTGCCAGCAGCTTCGGGGTTGGCGTGAACACTGAAGCTTTCTTT. Translating it yields CASSFGVGVNTEAFF.

The CDR3 reads CASSHEGYYEQYF. As DNA, the CDR3 is TGTGCCAGCAGCCACGAGGGATACTACGAGCAGTACTTC. This rearrangement joins TRBV3-1 (or the pseudogene TRBV3-2) to TRBJ2-7; the D gene is possibly TRBD2 (5 bases). Trimming cost V 3 bases and J 3 bases, with 9 bases left between them. The CDR3 runs to 13 residues. Germline values: CDR1 LGHDT, CDR2 YNNKEL (reference sequence).

This clone was recorded only once. The rearrangement links TRBV5-6 to TRBJ2-7, with D uncertain. The CDR3 contains 15 residues. V was shortened by 0 bases and J by 0 bases, with 10 bases between the two germline ends. Germline lookup yields CDR1 SGHDT and CDR2 YYEEEE. The CDR3 protein is CASSLGVVSSYEQYF. CDR3 DNA: TGTGCCAGCAGCTTGGGTGTGGTGAGCTCCTACGAGCAGTACTTC. The variable domain in full, with the rest retrieved from reference TRBV5-6 and TRBJ2-7, is DAGVTQSPTHLIKTRGQQVTLRCSPKSGHDTVSWYQQALGQGPQFIFQYYEEEERQRGNFPDRFSGHQFPNYSSELNVNALLLGDSALYLCASSLGVVSSYEQYFGPGTRLTVT.

The chain has TRBV4-1 and TRBJ2-7, with 7 nucleotides matching TRBD1. V was clipped by 4 bases and J by 3 bases; unmatched bases: 3. The CDR3 contains 13 residues. The germline V gene encodes CDR1 MGHRA and CDR2 YSYEKL. Written as DNA, the CDR3 is TGCGCCAGCAGCCCGGGGACAGACTACGAGCAGTACTTC. Translating it yields CASSPGTDYEQYF.

V usage is TRBV5-1 and J usage is TRBJ1-1; D is possibly TRBD1 (6 bases). CDR3 length: 13 amino acids. The V gene's germline CDR1 is SGHRS and CDR2 YFSETQ. Between the trimmed V and J ends, which lost 6 bases and 1 base, there was a span of 10 bases. The DNA of the CDR3 is TGCGCCAGCACTTACAGGGAGAACACTGAAGCTTTCTTT. Protein: CASTYRENTEAFF.

The genes are TRBV10-3 and TRBJ1-2, with D tentatively TRBD1 (6 bases). Germline CDR1 and CDR2: ENHRY and SYGVKD. V lost 3 bases and J lost 8, with 16 bases in between. The CDR3 sequence is 14 residues long. The CDR3 DNA follows: TGTGCCATCAGTGACTCACAGGGTAGAGAAGGCTACACCTTC. As protein: CAISDSQGREGYTF.

The chain couples TRBV20-1 to TRBJ1-2, with 8 nucleotides matching TRBD1. The V segment lost 3 bases and the J segment 1 base; nucleotides outside the gene matches: 7. The CDR3 contains 15 residues. Germline CDR1 DFQATT, CDR2 SNEGSKA (reference sequence). For the CDR3, the DNA is TGCAGTGCTAGTGACGGCAGGGGGCTTAACTATGGCTACACCTTC. Amino acids: CSASDGRGLNYGYTF.

The chain has TRBV28 and TRBJ1-2; 8 bases fit TRBD1. The V and J ends lost 6 bases and 4 bases, in that order; junction bases with no gene match: 10. CDR1 and CDR2 from the germline V gene are MDHEN and SYDVKM. This CDR3 has 15 residues. The DNA of the CDR3 is TGTGCCAGCAGCACCACCCGGACAGGGACCTATGGCTACACCTTC. It encodes CASSTTRTGTYGYTF.

V gene TRBV3-1 (or the pseudogene TRBV3-2) combines with J gene TRBJ1-5, with D unresolved. CDR1 and CDR2 (germline): LGHDT, YNNKEL (reference sequence). The CDR3 is 15 residues long. V lost 0 bases, J lost 6 bases, and 12 bases lay in between. DNA for the CDR3: TGTGCCAGCAGCCAAGAGACCGGGATCGGTCAGCCCCAGCATTTT. It is translated as CASSQETGIGQPQHF.

The chain is built from TRBV3-1 (or the pseudogene TRBV3-2) and TRBJ2-1; TRBD2 matches 9 bases. CDR3 size: 17 residues. CDR1 and CDR2 (germline): LGHDT, YNNKEL (reference sequence). The V segment lost 1 base and the J segment 4 bases; nucleotides outside the gene matches: 8. As DNA, the CDR3 is TGTGCCAGCAGCCAAGGAGGGTGGCGGGGGGGATACAATGAGCAGTTCTTC. The encoded protein is CASSQGGWRGGYNEQFF.

V usage is TRBV5-1 and J usage is TRBJ2-5, with 8 bases identical to TRBD1. CDR1 is SGHRS and CDR2 is YFSETQ in the germline V gene. The CDR3 sequence is 15 residues long. After removal of 6 bases from V and 2 bases from J, the junction contained 9 bases not matched to a gene. The CDR3 region has the DNA TGCGCCAGCAAAGAGCAGGGGGCGGGGCAAGAGACCCAGTACTTC. Translated, it gives CASKEQGAGQETQYF.

The gene calls are TRBV2 and TRBJ1-6; 8 nucleotides line up with TRBD1. The V segment lost 6 bases and the J segment 11 bases; nucleotides outside the gene matches: 9. CDR3 length equals 14 residues. Looked up from germline, CDR1 is SNHLY and CDR2 is FYNNEI. CDR3 sequence: CASRTGTGYPPLHF. CDR3 nucleotides: TGTGCCAGCAGGACCGGGACAGGATATCCACCCCTCCACTTT.

The rearrangement uses TRBV4-1 and TRBJ2-7; 7 bases fit TRBD1. This CDR3 has 13 amino acids. The V gene's germline CDR1 is MGHRA and CDR2 YSYEKL. After removal of 3 bases from V and 4 bases from J, the junction contained 3 bases not matched to a gene. The CDR3 loop reads CASSHAQGYEQYF. The CDR3 nucleotides are TGCGCCAGCAGCCATGCACAGGGGTACGAGCAGTACTTC.

V and J are TRBV6-7 and TRBJ2-7; D gene unclear. Being an ORF, TRBV6-7 has a function that is uncertain. V dropped 1 base and J dropped 4 bases, with 23 bases sitting between them. The CDR3 totals 18 residues. Here the CDR3 reads CASSYLAWWVPMGYEQYF. The DNA for the CDR3 is TGTGCCAGCAGTTACTTAGCTTGGTGGGTTCCGATGGGTTACGAGCAGTACTTC.

The rearrangement joins TRBV5-1 to TRBJ1-3; D unresolved. The germline V and J ends were trimmed by 0 bases and 4 bases, with 14 bases remaining between them. The CDR3 has 16 amino acids. Per germline, CDR1 SGHRS and CDR2 YFSETQ. The CDR3 region has the DNA TGCGCCAGCAGCTTGGGGTCCCCCCGGGTCGGAAACACCATATATTTT. It is translated as CASSLGSPRVGNTIYF.

V usage is TRBV10-1 and J usage is TRBJ2-5; 9 nucleotides agree with TRBD1. Per the germline V gene, CDR1 is WNHNN and CDR2 is SYGVQD (reference sequence). V was clipped by 9 bases and J by 5 bases; unmatched bases: 7. This CDR3 contains 13 residues. The chain's CDR3 is CARPNRGQETQYF. In DNA form, the CDR3 reads TGCGCCAGACCTAACAGGGGGCAGGAGACCCAGTACTTC.

Only one count was recorded for this clone. V gene TRBV6-1 combines with J gene TRBJ1-5; a possible D gene is TRBD1 (5 bases). Germline V gives CDR1 MNHNS, CDR2 SASEGT. The CDR3 covers 19 residues. Trimming cost V 2 bases and J 6 bases, with 26 bases left between them. CDR3 in amino acids: CASSEPGLRSDLGVQPQHF. As DNA, the CDR3 is TGTGCCAGCAGTGAACCGGGACTCCGATCAGATCTGGGAGTTCAGCCCCAGCATTTT.

The chain employs TRBV5-1 and TRBJ1-1, with D possibly being TRBD1 (6 bases). This CDR3 is built from 15 residues. CDR1 and CDR2 from the germline V gene are SGHRS and YFSETQ. With 4 bases removed from V and 1 base from J, the gap between germline ends came to 14 bases. The DNA for the CDR3 is TGCGCCAGCAGCGTGAAGGACAGCACGAACACTGAAGCTTTCTTT. Translated, it gives CASSVKDSTNTEAFF.

The chain uses TRBV5-1 and TRBJ2-3, with 9 bases lining up with TRBD1. Germline V gene data show CDR1 as SGHRS and CDR2 as YFSETQ. Germline trimming cut 3 bases from V and 4 bases from J; bases unmatched to any gene: 9. The CDR3 has 16 amino acids. CDR3 nucleotide sequence: TGCGCCAGCAGCTGGCGCCCGGGACAGGGTGCAGATACGCAGTATTTT. This sequence encodes CASSWRPGQGADTQYF.